This passage covers 5 T cell receptor beta chains from one sample sequenced in a study of T cell responses to AZD1222 COVID-19 vaccine. Produced via immunoSEQ multiplex PCR; TCRdb's table is partial and in-frame only. The sample shows approximately 100,000 clones, roughly 92% of them seen only once. This sample comprised peripheral blood, obtained on day 0 of AZD1222 vaccination. These receptor sequences come from an adult in good health.

This clone showed up just once. The CDR3: CASSPTRLSTKETQYF. Here the CDR3 DNA reads TGTGCCAGCAGCCCAACTAGACTATCTACCAAAGAGACCCAGTACTTC. The chain carries TRBV14 and TRBJ2-5; TRBD2 is a possible D gene (5 bases). Trimming removed 4 bases at V and 3 bases at J, with 18 bases between. The CDR3 is 16 residues long. CDR1 and CDR2 from the germline V gene are SGHDN and FVKESK.

The V call is TRBV24-1, the J call TRBJ1-1, with 7 bases identical to TRBD1. CDR3 length equals 14 residues. J lost 3 bases, V lost 5 bases, and 5 bases had no gene match. The germline gives CDR1 KGHDR, CDR2 SFDVKD. The CDR3 loop reads CATSAPGQHTEAFF. CDR3 DNA: TGTGCCACCAGTGCTCCGGGACAGCACACTGAAGCTTTCTTT.

The DNA for the CDR3 is TGTGCCAGCAGCTCGACAGGGGGGCGCTACGAGCAGTACTTC. Translation gives CASSSTGGRYEQYF. The rearrangement links TRBV5-6 to TRBJ2-7; 9 positions match TRBD1. Germline V gene data show CDR1 as SGHDT and CDR2 as YYEEEE. Losses at the gene ends were 3 bases for V and 3 bases for J; bases not matched to a gene: 4. CDR3 length: 14 residues.

This chain joins TRBV6-2 or TRBV6-3 and TRBJ1-1; D remains ambiguous. The CDR3 covers 15 residues. With 3 bases removed from V and 0 bases from J, the gap between germline ends came to 11 bases. Germline CDR1 reads MNHEY; CDR2 reads SVGEGT. The CDR3, as DNA: TGTGCCAGCAGTTATGGTACAAACATGAACACTGAAGCTTTCTTT. Translation gives CASSYGTNMNTEAFF.

The V and J genes are TRBV24-1 and TRBJ1-2; D is ambiguous. The germline V gene has CDR1 KGHDR and CDR2 SFDVKD. The CDR3 has 14 residues. V was pared by 4 bases and J by 5 bases, with 13 bases between. CDR3 protein: CATSDSGEGYGYTF. CDR3 nucleotides: TGTGCCACCAGTGACTCCGGAGAGGGTTATGGCTACACCTTC.